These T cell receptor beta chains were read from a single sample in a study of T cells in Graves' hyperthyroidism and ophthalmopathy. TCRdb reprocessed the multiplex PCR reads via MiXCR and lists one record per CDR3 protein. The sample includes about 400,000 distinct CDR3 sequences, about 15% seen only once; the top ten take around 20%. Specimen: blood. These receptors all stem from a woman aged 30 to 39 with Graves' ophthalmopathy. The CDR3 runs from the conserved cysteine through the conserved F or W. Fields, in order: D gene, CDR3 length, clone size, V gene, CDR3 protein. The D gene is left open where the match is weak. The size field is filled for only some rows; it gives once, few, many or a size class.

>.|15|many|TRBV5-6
CASSPNVGTNEKLFF
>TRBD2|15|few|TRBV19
CASSILAGYYNEQFF
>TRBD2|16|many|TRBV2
CASSRTQLAGPHEQYF
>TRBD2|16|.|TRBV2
CASSLLAGDSYNEQFF
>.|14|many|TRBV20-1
CSARAGPSTDTQYF
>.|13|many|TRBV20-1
CSASPDPGNEQFF
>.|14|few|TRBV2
CAGSVGGGNQPQHF
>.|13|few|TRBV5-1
CASSREWAYEQYF
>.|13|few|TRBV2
CASSQTRSDTQYF
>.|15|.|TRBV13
CASSPRGAPQETQYF
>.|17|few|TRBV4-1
CASSQEAFVGLYNEQFF
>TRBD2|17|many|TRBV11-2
CASSLERGGESTDTQYF
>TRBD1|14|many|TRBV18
CASSVGQQGNTIYF
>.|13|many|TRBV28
CASSLTPAHEQFF
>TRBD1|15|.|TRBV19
CASSIRGQQDCEQYF
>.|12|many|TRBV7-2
CASSLGTHEQYF
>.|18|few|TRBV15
CATSRDKAGTLLGAEAFF
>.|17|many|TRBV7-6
CASSLETGPMGAYEQYF
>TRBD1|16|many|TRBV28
CASSLSGQGVQETQYF
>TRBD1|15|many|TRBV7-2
CASSLAGGTGYPQHF
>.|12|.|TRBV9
CASSEGTTTQYF
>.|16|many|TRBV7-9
CASSLMGLLDTDTQYF
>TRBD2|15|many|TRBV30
CAWSANPSGGDTQYF
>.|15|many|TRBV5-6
CASSPSPWWNTEAFF
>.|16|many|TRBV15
CATSARQDLFGGGYTF
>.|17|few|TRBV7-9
CASSLVGRERPNEKLFF
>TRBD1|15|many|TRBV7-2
CASSPRQGIVETQYF
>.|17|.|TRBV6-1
CASSQSGRGGNTGELFF
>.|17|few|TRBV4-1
CASSHLSRGTRNEKLFF
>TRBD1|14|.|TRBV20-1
CSARDRDRVKPQHF
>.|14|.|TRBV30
CAWSLGTAREEQYF
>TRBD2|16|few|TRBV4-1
CASSQEAGVTGDTQYF
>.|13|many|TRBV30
CAWSPGGNSPLHF
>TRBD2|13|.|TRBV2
CAKTSGATGELFF
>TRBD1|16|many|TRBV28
CASSLIGDRGKGEQYF
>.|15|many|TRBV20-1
CSAPGGGHSGNTIYF
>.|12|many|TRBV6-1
CASRQPDYGYTF
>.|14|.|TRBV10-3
CAISVGGQRTEAFF
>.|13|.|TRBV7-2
CASSPFTSYEQYF
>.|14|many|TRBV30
CAWSPPRAGWGYTF
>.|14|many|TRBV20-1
CSASGLAEFNEQFF
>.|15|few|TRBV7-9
CASSPGGGLGNTIYF
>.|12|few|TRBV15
CATSRVGETQYF
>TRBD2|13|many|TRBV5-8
CASRGGGGVEQFF
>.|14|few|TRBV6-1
CASSEAGSNQPQHF
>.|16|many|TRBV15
CATSRDLTSGADEQYF
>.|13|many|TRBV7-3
CASSLTYRSEQFF
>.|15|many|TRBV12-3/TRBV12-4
CASISGSRGSTEAFF
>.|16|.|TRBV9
CASRGRGSDSYNEQFF
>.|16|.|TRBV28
CASSFVGKGGNQPQHF
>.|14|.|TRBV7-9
CASSLVTPGNTIYF
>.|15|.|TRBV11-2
CASSPSDGSSYEQYF
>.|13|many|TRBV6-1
CASSPTKGTEAFF
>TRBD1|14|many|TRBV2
CASARQGRNTEAFF
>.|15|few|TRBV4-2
CASSQGQGNDYEQYF